These T cell receptor beta chains were read from a single sample in a study of cytomegalovirus exposure and HLA in healthy donors. Profiling relied on immunoSEQ multiplex PCR, and the TCRdb table lists in-frame clones only, not all of them. The sample yields about 330,000 clones, about 85% seen once. Source material: PBMCs. These receptors all stem from a woman between 25 and 40 years old in good health and CMV-seropositive. Both conserved end residues are part of each CDR3. The order of the fields is V gene, CDR3 length, clone size, J gene, D gene, CDR3 protein, CDR3 DNA. A D gene is named only where the DNA matches it firmly. Clone size, where shown, is once, few, many, or a class for clones that have expanded.

TRBV7-6	16	NA	TRBJ2-3	TRBD1	CASSARPGQRTDTQYF	TGTGCCAGCAGCGCCCGACCGGGACAGCGCACAGATACGCAGTATTTT
TRBV5-4	15	once	TRBJ2-1	TRBD2	CASSSGLAGFNEQFF	TGTGCCAGCAGCTCAGGACTAGCGGGGTTCAATGAGCAGTTCTTC
TRBV2	15	NA	TRBJ1-5	TRBD1	CASSVGGSSNQPQHF	TGTGCCAGCAGTGTAGGGGGCAGTAGCAATCAGCCCCAGCATTTT
TRBV7-9	15	once	TRBJ1-1	TRBD1	CASSLSRAGGTEAFF	TGTGCCAGCAGCTTAAGTAGGGCAGGGGGGACTGAAGCTTTCTTT
TRBV15	15	many	TRBJ2-5	TRBD2	CATSRGLAGQETQYF	TGTGCCACCAGCAGAGGACTAGCGGGACAAGAGACCCAGTACTTC
TRBV30	17	NA	TRBJ1-4	TRBD1	CAWSSGDRGVANEKLFF	TGTGCCTGGAGCTCTGGGGACAGGGGTGTAGCTAATGAAAAACTGTTTTTT
TRBV7-2	11	few	TRBJ2-7	NA	CASNHLYEQYF	TGTGCCAGCAACCACCTCTACGAGCAGTACTTC
TRBV5-6	19	NA	TRBJ1-1	NA	CASSFNVPYRDSSNTEAFF	TGTGCCAGCAGCTTTAATGTCCCTTACAGGGATAGTTCGAACACTGAAGCTTTCTTT
TRBV29-1	9	NA	TRBJ2-1	NA	CSVDGEQFF	TGCAGCGTGGACGGTGAGCAGTTCTTC
TRBV28	14	NA	TRBJ2-3	TRBD2	CASKKLAVTDTQYF	TGTGCCAGCAAAAAACTAGCGGTCACAGATACGCAGTATTTT
TRBV2	13	NA	TRBJ2-1	NA	CASGSSSYNEQFF	TGTGCCAGCGGCTCCAGCTCCTACAATGAGCAGTTCTTC
TRBV5-1	15	few	TRBJ2-2	TRBD2	CASSGMTSGTGELFF	TGCGCCAGCAGCGGAATGACTAGCGGGACCGGGGAGCTGTTTTTT
TRBV9	18	NA	TRBJ2-1	TRBD2	CASSGRGLAERHGNEQFF	TGTGCCAGCAGCGGAAGAGGGCTAGCGGAAAGACATGGGAATGAGCAGTTCTTC
TRBV7-8	12	NA	TRBJ2-1	NA	CASSQGRNEQFF	TGTGCCAGCAGCCAGGGAAGGAATGAGCAGTTCTTC
TRBV4-2	16	NA	TRBJ2-3	TRBD2	CASSQGLAGGVDTQYF	TGTGCCAGCAGCCAAGGACTAGCGGGGGGAGTTGATACGCAGTATTTT
TRBV11-2	15	NA	TRBJ2-5	TRBD2	CASSLEASGRKTQYF	TGTGCCAGCAGCTTAGAGGCTAGCGGGAGAAAGACCCAGTACTTC
TRBV7-3	20	NA	TRBJ2-2	TRBD1	CASSPRQGVVKDNSTGELFF	TGTGCCAGCAGCCCCCGACAGGGAGTAGTTAAGGACAACAGCACCGGGGAGCTGTTTTTT
TRBV18	14	NA	TRBJ1-5	NA	CASSYGGAWQPQHF	TGTGCCAGCTCTTACGGGGGGGCATGGCAGCCCCAGCATTTT
TRBV7-3	15	NA	TRBJ2-1	NA	CASSAAGLTYNEQFF	TGTGCCAGCAGCGCAGCGGGCCTAACTTACAATGAGCAGTTCTTC
TRBV6-6	15	NA	TRBJ2-3	NA	CASSLRAPSPDTQYF	TGTGCCAGCAGCCTTAGGGCCCCGTCCCCCGATACGCAGTATTTT
TRBV30	12	NA	TRBJ1-2	NA	CARSEGGYGYTF	TGTGCCCGGAGCGAGGGGGGCTATGGCTACACCTTC
TRBV5-1	15	NA	TRBJ2-1	TRBD1	CASSPKGQGNNEQFF	TGCGCCAGCAGCCCTAAAGGACAGGGGAACAATGAGCAGTTCTTC
TRBV28	15	NA	TRBJ1-5	NA	CASSLRSGSNQPQHF	TGTGCCAGCAGTTTACGGTCAGGGTCCAATCAGCCCCAGCATTTT
TRBV2	12	NA	TRBJ1-2	NA	CASTSQGYGYTF	TGTGCCAGCACCTCCCAGGGTTATGGCTACACCTTC
TRBV7-9	11	NA	TRBJ2-1	NA	CASSHGDEQFF	TGTGCCAGCAGCCATGGGGATGAGCAGTTCTTC
TRBV6-1	18	NA	TRBJ1-4	NA	CASSERGGWSGASEKLFF	TGTGCCAGCAGTGAAAGGGGGGGTTGGAGCGGGGCTTCTGAAAAACTGTTTTTT
TRBV29-1	14	NA	TRBJ1-2	NA	CSVAGGGQGYGYTF	TGCAGCGTTGCCGGGGGAGGGCAAGGGTATGGCTACACCTTC
TRBV11-3	16	NA	TRBJ1-5	NA	CASSFLQGDGNQPQHF	TGTGCCAGCAGCTTCTTACAGGGCGATGGCAATCAGCCCCAGCATTTT
TRBV5-5	15	NA	TRBJ2-7	TRBD1	CASSWGQGGTYEQYF	TGTGCCAGCAGCTGGGGACAGGGTGGGACCTACGAGCAGTACTTC
TRBV28	13	NA	TRBJ2-1	TRBD2	CASSLAGGDEQFF	TGTGCCAGCAGTCTAGCGGGAGGAGATGAGCAGTTCTTC
TRBV5-1	16	NA	TRBJ2-7	NA	CASSRGNEGRVDEQYF	TGCGCCAGCAGCCGAGGAAACGAGGGTAGGGTGGACGAGCAGTACTTC
TRBV13	17	NA	TRBJ2-2	NA	CASSLVQGSTNTGELFF	TGTGCCAGCAGCTTAGTGCAGGGCTCAACGAACACCGGGGAGCTGTTTTTT
TRBV6-6	15	NA	TRBJ2-5	NA	CASSYSPRVQETQYF	TGTGCCAGCAGTTACTCTCCGAGGGTCCAAGAGACCCAGTACTTC
TRBV15	13	NA	TRBJ2-1	TRBD2	CATRERGNNEQFF	TGTGCCACCAGGGAGCGGGGAAACAATGAGCAGTTCTTC
TRBV4-3	14	NA	TRBJ2-7	NA	CASSRGDGAYEQYF	TGCGCCAGCAGCCGAGGAGACGGGGCCTACGAGCAGTACTTC
TRBV27	16	NA	TRBJ2-5	TRBD1	CASRISGTGIRETQYF	TGTGCCAGCAGAATCTCCGGGACAGGGATCAGAGAGACCCAGTACTTC
TRBV7-2	14	once	TRBJ1-2	TRBD1	CASSLTTGSYGYTF	TGTGCCAGCAGCTTAACGACAGGGTCCTATGGCTACACCTTC
TRBV5-5	14	once	TRBJ1-1	NA	CASSPGILNTEAFF	TGTGCCAGCAGCCCCGGGATCTTGAACACTGAAGCTTTCTTT
TRBV5-1	15	NA	TRBJ2-7	TRBD1	CASSLETGERYEQYF	TGCGCCAGCAGCTTGGAGACAGGGGAGAGGTACGAGCAGTACTTC
TRBV7-2	14	NA	TRBJ1-6	TRBD1	CASSRQGGNSPLHF	TGTGCCAGCAGCCGACAGGGAGGGAATTCACCCCTCCACTTT
TRBV11-1	17	NA	TRBJ2-1	TRBD1	CASSLAFGGTGDNEQFF	TGTGCCAGCAGCTTAGCATTTGGCGGGACAGGGGACAATGAGCAGTTCTTC
TRBV6-5	15	NA	TRBJ2-6	NA	CASSYWGSGANVLTF	TGTGCCAGCAGTTACTGGGGCTCTGGGGCCAACGTCCTGACTTTC
TRBV7-9	15	NA	TRBJ2-1	TRBD2	CASSRLAGGVNEQFF	TGTGCCAGCAGCCGACTAGCGGGGGGAGTCAATGAGCAGTTCTTC
TRBV13	17	NA	TRBJ1-2	NA	CASSSDGSSRRNGGYTF	TGTGCCAGCAGCTCGGACGGATCGAGTAGGCGCAATGGTGGCTACACCTTC
TRBV27	13	few	TRBJ1-5	NA	CASSWRADQPQHF	TGTGCCAGCAGTTGGCGGGCAGATCAGCCCCAGCATTTT
TRBV6-6	16	once	TRBJ2-7	TRBD1	CASSYPRQGVSYEQYF	TGTGCCAGCAGTTACCCCCGACAGGGGGTTTCCTACGAGCAGTACTTC
TRBV4-1	17	once	TRBJ1-6	TRBD1	CASSQRVTGGTNSPLHF	TGCGCCAGCAGCCAGAGGGTGACAGGGGGAACAAATTCACCCCTCCACTTT